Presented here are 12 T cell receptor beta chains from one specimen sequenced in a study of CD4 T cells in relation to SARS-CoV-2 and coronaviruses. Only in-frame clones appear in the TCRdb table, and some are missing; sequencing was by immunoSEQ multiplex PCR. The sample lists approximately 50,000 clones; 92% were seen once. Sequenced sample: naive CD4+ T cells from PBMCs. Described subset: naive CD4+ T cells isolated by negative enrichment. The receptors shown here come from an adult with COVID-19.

The CDR3 loop is CASSAGTRGTGELFF. The CDR3 region has the DNA TGCGCCAGCAGCGCGGGGACAAGAGGCACCGGGGAGCTGTTTTTT. This rearrangement joins TRBV5-1 to TRBJ2-2, with D perhaps TRBD1 or TRBD2 (6 bases each). The CDR3 totals 15 residues. Germline V gene sequence: CDR1 SGHRS, CDR2 YFSETQ. V was shortened by 4 bases and J by 4 bases, with 14 bases between the two germline ends.

The CDR3 region is CASSSGTFSYNSPLHF. The CDR3 nucleotides read TGTGCCAGCAGTTCCGGGACATTCTCCTATAATTCACCCCTCCACTTT. The J gene is TRBJ1-6, the V gene TRBV6-5, with D tentatively TRBD1 (6 bases). Trimming removed 4 bases at V and 0 bases at J, with 10 bases between. CDR1 MNHEY and CDR2 SVGAGI come from the germline V gene. The CDR3 is 16 residues long.

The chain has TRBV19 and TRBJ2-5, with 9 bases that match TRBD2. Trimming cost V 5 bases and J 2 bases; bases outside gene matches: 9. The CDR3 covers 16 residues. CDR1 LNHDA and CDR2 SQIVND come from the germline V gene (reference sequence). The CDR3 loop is CASSPMTSGLQETQYF. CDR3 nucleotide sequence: TGTGCCAGTAGTCCCATGACTAGCGGACTTCAAGAGACCCAGTACTTC.

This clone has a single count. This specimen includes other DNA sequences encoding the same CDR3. The DNA of the CDR3 is TGTGCCAGCAGTGGCAGCAATCAGCCCCAGCATTTT. Translated, it gives CASSGSNQPQHF. The genes are TRBV28 and TRBJ1-5; D is ambiguous. V was cut by 5 bases and J by 1 base, with 3 bases left in between. The germline V gene has CDR1 MDHEN and CDR2 SYDVKM. The CDR3 has 12 residues.

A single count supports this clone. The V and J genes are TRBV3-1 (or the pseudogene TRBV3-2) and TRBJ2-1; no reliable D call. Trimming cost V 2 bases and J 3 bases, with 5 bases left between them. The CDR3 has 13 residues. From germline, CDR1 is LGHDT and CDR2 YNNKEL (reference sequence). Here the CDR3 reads CASSQFDYNEQFF. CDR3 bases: TGTGCCAGCAGCCAATTCGACTACAATGAGCAGTTCTTC.

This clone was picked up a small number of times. The chain's CDR3 is CAWSRLYEQYF. The DNA for the CDR3 is TGTGCCTGGAGCCGTTTATACGAGCAGTACTTC. The chain combines TRBV30 with TRBJ2-7; D is unclear. The CDR3 covers 11 residues. V was shortened by 3 bases and J by 4 bases, with 7 bases between the two germline ends. The germline gives CDR1 GTSNPN, CDR2 SVGIG (reference sequence).

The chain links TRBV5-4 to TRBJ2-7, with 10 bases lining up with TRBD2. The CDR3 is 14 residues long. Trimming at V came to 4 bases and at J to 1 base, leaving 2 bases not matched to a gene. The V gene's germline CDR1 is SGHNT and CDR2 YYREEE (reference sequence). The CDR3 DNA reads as TGTGCCAGCAGCCTAGCGGGAGTTTCCTACGAGCAGTACTTC. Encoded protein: CASSLAGVSYEQYF.

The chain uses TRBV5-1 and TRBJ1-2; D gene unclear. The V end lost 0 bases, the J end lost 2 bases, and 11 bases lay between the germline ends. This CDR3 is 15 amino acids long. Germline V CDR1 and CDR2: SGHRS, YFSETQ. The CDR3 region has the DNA TGCGCCAGCAGCTTGGATGGGGTGGGAAACTATGGCTACACCTTC. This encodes CASSLDGVGNYGYTF.

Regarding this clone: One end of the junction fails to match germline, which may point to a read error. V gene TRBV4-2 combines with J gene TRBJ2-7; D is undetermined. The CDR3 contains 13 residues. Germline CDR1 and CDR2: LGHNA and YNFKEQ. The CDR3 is CASSQGISYKQYF. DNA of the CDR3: TGTGCCAGCAGCCAAGGGATCTCCTACAAGCAGTACTTC.

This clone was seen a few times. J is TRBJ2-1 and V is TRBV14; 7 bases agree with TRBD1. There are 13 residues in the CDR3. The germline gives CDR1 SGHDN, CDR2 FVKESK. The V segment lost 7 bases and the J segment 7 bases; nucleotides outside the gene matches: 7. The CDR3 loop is CASKEGARNEQFF. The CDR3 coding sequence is TGTGCCAGCAAAGAGGGGGCGAGGAATGAGCAGTTCTTC.

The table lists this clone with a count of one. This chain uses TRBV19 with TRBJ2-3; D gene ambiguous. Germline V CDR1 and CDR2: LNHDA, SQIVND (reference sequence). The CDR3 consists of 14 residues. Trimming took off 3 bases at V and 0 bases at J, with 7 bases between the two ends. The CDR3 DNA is TGTGCCAGTAGTATCGGCAGCAGCACAGATACGCAGTATTTT. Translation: CASSIGSSTDTQYF.

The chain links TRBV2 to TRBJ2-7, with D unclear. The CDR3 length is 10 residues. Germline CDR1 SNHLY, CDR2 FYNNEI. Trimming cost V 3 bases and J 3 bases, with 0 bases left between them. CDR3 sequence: CASSDYEQYF. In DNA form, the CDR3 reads TGTGCCAGCAGTGACTACGAGCAGTACTTC. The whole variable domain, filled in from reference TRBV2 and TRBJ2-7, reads EPEVTQTPSHQVTQMGQEVILRCVPISNHLYFYWYRQILGQKVEFLVSFYNNEISEKSEIFDDQFSVERPDGSNFTLKIRSTKLEDSAMYFCASSDYEQYFGPGTRLTVT.